One and the same sample provided the 3 T cell receptor beta chains below, sequenced in a study of OX40 agonist ivuxolimab in advanced cancers. Measured with immunoSEQ multiplex PCR; TCRdb has only the in-frame clones, and not every one. The sample lists some 100,000 clones; about 88% were seen once. This specimen consisted of CD4+ or CD8+ T cells sorted from blood, obtained in a trial of the OX40 agonist ivuxolimab. Source of these receptors: an adult with an advanced solid tumor such as melanoma, head and neck, liver or kidney cancer.

This clone was detected only once. The chain couples TRBV7-8 to TRBJ2-1; D is undetermined. The CDR3 runs to 9 residues. The germline gives CDR1 SGHVS, CDR2 FQNEAQ. V lost 5 bases and J 11 bases, leaving 4 bases between the germline ends. In DNA, the CDR3 is TGTGCCAGCAGCCCCAAGCAGTTCTTC. Translated: CASSPKQFF.

This clone was detected once. The chain employs TRBV4-2 and TRBJ2-3; D possibly corresponds to TRBD2 (6 bases). The CDR3 totals 17 residues. The V end lost 4 bases, the J end lost 6 bases, and 23 bases lay between the germline ends. Germline CDR1 is LGHNA and CDR2 is YNFKEQ. This CDR3 reads CASSPFAGNQLGDTQYF. In DNA, the CDR3 is TGTGCCAGCAGCCCCTTCGCGGGAAATCAGTTGGGGGATACGCAGTATTTT.

The genes are TRBV10-3 and TRBJ1-2; 7 bases match TRBD1. The germline CDR1 and CDR2 sequences are ENHRY and SYGVKD. V dropped 4 bases and J dropped 6; count of bases not matched to a gene: 8. CDR3 length: 14 residues. Here the CDR3 reads CAISAGDRAHGYTF. CDR3 sequence (DNA): TGTGCCATCAGTGCGGGAGACAGGGCCCATGGCTACACCTTC.